These 8 T cell receptor beta chains came from one sample sequenced in a study of T-cell reconstitution after alpha-beta-depleted transplantation in children. The authors prepared the TCRbeta library with unique molecular identifiers. Each CDR3 protein gets one entry after TCRdb re-called the PCR reads with MiXCR. Of some 520,000 distinct CDR3 sequences listed, 30% to 35% are singletons. Here the sequenced sample was PBMCs from the stem cell graft donor, taken from the stem cell graft. The source of these receptors is a human donor who donated a stem cell graft to a child with aplastic anemia.

The J gene is TRBJ2-3, the V gene TRBV5-3; 11 nucleotides align to TRBD2. TRBV5-3 is assigned to the ORF class and has an uncertain function. CDR3 length: 17 residues. The J segment lost 3 bases and the V segment lost 4 bases, leaving 10 bases of the junction unmatched. The CDR3 protein is CARSLGLAVGDTDTQYF. The DNA of the CDR3 is TGTGCCAGAAGCCTGGGACTAGCGGTAGGAGATACAGATACGCAGTATTTT.

This chain links TRBV12-3 or TRBV12-4 with TRBJ2-1; 13 nucleotides line up with TRBD2. The CDR3 loop spans 14 amino acids. V shed 6 bases and J 6 bases; nucleotides not matched to a gene: 2. The CDR3 sequence: CASRGLAGPNEQFF. DNA for the CDR3: TGTGCCAGCAGGGGACTAGCGGGGCCCAATGAGCAGTTCTTC.

This clonotype was counted a few times. The chain links TRBV7-2 to TRBJ2-3; 11 nucleotides agree with TRBD2. Trimming at V came to 3 bases and at J to 0 bases, leaving 2 bases not matched to a gene. Germline CDR1 and CDR2: SGHTA and FQGNSA. The CDR3 is 16 amino acids. In DNA, the CDR3 is TGTGCCAGCAGCTTTCGGACTAGCGGGAGCACAGATACGCAGTATTTT. Translation: CASSFRTSGSTDTQYF.

This clonotype turned up a few times. CDR3 sequence (DNA): TGTGCCAGCAGCTCCGCCCGGACTAGCGGGAGGGCCTACGAGCAGTACTTC. As protein: CASSSARTSGRAYEQYF. The chain is built from TRBV11-2 and TRBJ2-7, with TRBD2 matching over 15 bases. Germline CDR1 reads SGHAT; CDR2 reads FQNNGV. The CDR3 sequence is 17 residues long. V was clipped by 4 bases and J by 2 bases; unmatched bases: 6.

On this clonotype itself: An end of the junction differs from the germline gene, which may be a read error. The V call is TRBV6-2 or TRBV6-3, the J call TRBJ2-1; TRBD1 aligns across 8 bases. Germline values: CDR1 MNHEY, CDR2 SVGEGT. This CDR3 contains 12 residues. The CDR3 loop is CASSYHRQGREF. The CDR3 nucleotides are TGTGCCAGCAGTTACCATCGACAGGGGCGGGAATTC.

This sequence joins TRBV12-3 or TRBV12-4 and TRBJ1-4; unclear D gene. The CDR3 loop spans 13 amino acids. Between the trimmed V and J ends, which lost 6 bases and 10 bases, there was a span of 15 bases. CDR3 protein: CASRGDSEGKLFF. For the CDR3, the DNA is TGTGCCAGCAGGGGCGATTCGGAAGGAAAACTGTTTTTT.

The J gene is TRBJ1-2, the V gene TRBV11-2, with 11 bases aligning to TRBD1. The CDR3 has 16 amino acids. The V gene end was trimmed by 6 bases and the J gene end by 4 bases; junction bases not matched to a gene: 10. Germline V CDR1 and CDR2: SGHAT, FQNNGV. Here the CDR3 reads CASRKGQGARGYGYTF. The CDR3 DNA reads TGTGCCAGCAGAAAAGGACAGGGGGCGCGAGGCTATGGCTACACCTTC.

This sequence joins TRBV19 and TRBJ1-2; TRBD1 might be the D (6 bases). The CDR3 is 14 amino acids. The V gene's germline CDR1 is LNHDA and CDR2 SQIVND (reference sequence). V was cut by 8 bases and J by 9 bases, with 22 bases left in between. Here the CDR3 reads CASQGDMESFRYTF. CDR3 nucleotide sequence: TGTGCCAGTCAAGGGGACATGGAAAGTTTCCGCTACACCTTC.